These 30 T cell receptor beta chains were all obtained from the same sample, sequenced in a study of OX40 agonist ivuxolimab in advanced cancers. Sequencing used immunoSEQ multiplex PCR; TCRdb keeps in-frame clones, though not all of them. The table includes about 61,000 clones, 86% detected once. Sequencing was performed on CD4+ or CD8+ T cells sorted from blood, taken in a trial of the OX40 agonist ivuxolimab. Receptors were obtained from an adult with an advanced solid tumor such as melanoma, head and neck, liver or kidney cancer.

This clone was seen only a few times. The chain links TRBV7-2 to TRBJ2-2; D is ambiguous. This CDR3 is built from 11 residues. With 0 bases removed from V and 7 bases from J, the gap between germline ends came to 0 bases. The germline CDR1 and CDR2 sequences are SGHTA and FQGNSA. The CDR3 loop is CASSLAGELFF. The CDR3, as DNA: TGTGCCAGCAGCTTAGCCGGGGAGCTGTTTTTT.

The CDR3 DNA reads TGTGCCAGCAGTCTCCTAACAGATACGCAGTATTTT. Its translation is CASSLLTDTQYF. This chain uses TRBV28 with TRBJ2-3, with D unresolved. CDR1 is MDHEN and CDR2 is SYDVKM in the germline V gene. CDR3 length equals 12 residues. Between the trimmed V and J ends, which lost 5 bases and 3 bases, there was a span of 6 bases.

The rearrangement uses TRBV15 and TRBJ2-3, with D tentatively TRBD1 (6 bases). V lost 3 bases to trimming and J lost 9 bases, with 7 bases between them. Germline V CDR1 and CDR2: LNHNV, YYDKDF (reference sequence). The CDR3 runs to 11 residues. CDR3 residues: CATSSDRTQYF. CDR3 coding DNA: TGTGCCACCAGCAGCGACAGGACGCAGTATTTT.

The chain joins TRBV7-9 to TRBJ2-3; 14 bases agree with TRBD2. This CDR3 contains 18 residues. The V gene end was trimmed by 2 bases and the J gene end by 2 bases; junction bases not matched to a gene: 6. CDR1 and CDR2 from the germline V gene are SEHNR and FQNEAQ (reference sequence). The CDR3 nucleotides are TGTGCCAGCAGCTTACCGGGACTAGCGGGAGCGTCCACAGATACGCAGTATTTT. Protein: CASSLPGLAGASTDTQYF.

This clone was detected only a few times. This chain uses TRBV6-5 with TRBJ2-5, with a tentative D call TRBD2 (5 bases). With 8 bases removed from V and 4 bases from J, the gap between germline ends came to 17 bases. CDR1 is MNHEY, CDR2 SVGAGI, per germline. The CDR3 is 14 amino acids. The CDR3 is CASEGLRVRETQYF. CDR3 sequence (DNA): TGTGCCAGCGAGGGCCTCCGGGTGCGAGAGACCCAGTACTTC.

This clone was recorded only once. The chain carries TRBV7-2 and TRBJ1-2; possible D gene TRBD1, 5 bases. The germline V gene has CDR1 SGHTA and CDR2 FQGNSA. V was clipped by 1 base and J by 0 bases, with 9 bases between them. The length of the CDR3 is 15 residues. In DNA form, the CDR3 reads TGTGCCAGCAGCTTAGGACAGCCACCTAACTATGGCTACACCTTC. This translates into CASSLGQPPNYGYTF.

The rearrangement uses TRBV27 and TRBJ1-4; 7 nucleotides agree with TRBD1. The J segment lost 4 bases and the V segment lost 6 bases, leaving 5 bases of the junction unmatched. The CDR3 sequence is 14 residues long. Germline assignment: CDR1 MNHEY and CDR2 SMNVEV (reference sequence). The CDR3 bases are TGTGCCAGCAGCCGGGACAGAAATAATGAAAAACTGTTTTTT. It yields the protein CASSRDRNNEKLFF. Using reference TRBV27 and TRBJ1-4 for the parts outside the CDR3, the full variable domain is EAQVTQNPRYLITVTGKKLTVTCSQNMNHEYMSWYRQDPGLGLRQIYYSMNVEVTDKGDVPEGYKVSRKEKRNFPLILESPSPNQTSLYFCASSRDRNNEKLFFGSGTQLSVL.

The rearrangement links TRBV28 to TRBJ2-7; D is uncertain. The CDR3 spans 14 residues. Germline CDR1 MDHEN, CDR2 SYDVKM. Trimming cost V 8 bases and J 0 bases, with 14 bases left between them. The CDR3 sequence: CASAPLFSSYEQYF. In DNA, the CDR3 is TGTGCCAGCGCCCCTTTGTTCAGCTCCTACGAGCAGTACTTC.

The chain recombines TRBV5-4 with TRBJ2-7; TRBD1 matches at 7 bases. The length of the CDR3 is 15 residues. The V gene's germline CDR1 is SGHNT and CDR2 YYREEE (reference sequence). V was clipped by 0 bases and J by 2 bases; unmatched bases: 5. The CDR3 coding sequence is TGTGCCAGCAGCTTGGGGAGACAGGGCCCCTACGAGCAGTACTTC. It translates to CASSLGRQGPYEQYF.

CDR3 in amino acids: CASSLGGLNTGELFF. Written as DNA, the CDR3 is TGTGCCAGCAGCTTGGGCGGACTAAACACCGGGGAGCTGTTTTTT. The chain uses TRBV11-1 and TRBJ2-2; D might be TRBD2 (6 bases). Germline assignment: CDR1 SGHAT and CDR2 FQDESV (reference sequence). V was clipped by 3 bases and J by 2 bases, with 10 bases between them. The CDR3 runs 15 residues.

The chain uses TRBV6-5 and TRBJ1-2, with TRBD1 matching 8 bases. Germline V CDR1 and CDR2: MNHEY, SVGAGI. The CDR3 runs 14 residues. J was trimmed by 2 bases and V by 5 bases; bases with no gene match: 4. CDR3 sequence: CASSRDRPNYGYTF. Written as DNA, the CDR3 is TGTGCCAGCAGTCGGGACAGGCCCAACTATGGCTACACCTTC.

This chain joins TRBV4-3 and TRBJ1-5; no definite D call. CDR1 is LGHNA and CDR2 is YSLEER in the germline V gene. The CDR3 length is 17 residues. The V end was cut by 4 bases, the J end by 2 bases, with 18 bases between. The DNA for the CDR3 is TGCGCCAGCAGCCCATCCATCCTAAGTGGGGGCAATCAGCCCCAGCATTTT. It specifies CASSPSILSGGNQPQHF.

The chain carries TRBV5-4 and TRBJ2-7, with TRBD2 as a possible D gene (6 bases). Trimming stripped 1 base from V and 2 bases from J, with 10 bases between. This CDR3 is 14 amino acids long. The V gene's germline CDR1 is SGHNT and CDR2 YYREEE (reference sequence). The CDR3 sequence is CASSLIGGPYEQYF. The CDR3 DNA reads TGTGCCAGCAGCTTGATCGGGGGTCCCTACGAGCAGTACTTC.

J is TRBJ1-2 and V is TRBV30; possible D gene TRBD1, 5 bases. CDR1 and CDR2 (germline): GTSNPN, SVGIG (reference sequence). This CDR3 is 12 amino acids long. Trimming took 6 bases from V and 5 from J, leaving 13 bases between them. The CDR3 reads CACPGYEYGYTF. In DNA, the CDR3 is TGTGCCTGTCCAGGGTACGAGTATGGCTACACCTTC.

The sample holds a few counts of this clone. V is TRBV5-6 and J is TRBJ1-2, with TRBD1 identical over 10 bases. V lost 4 bases, J lost 4 bases, and 4 bases stayed unmatched. The CDR3 length is 14 residues. Germline V CDR1 and CDR2: SGHDT, YYEEEE. CDR3 amino acids: CASSLTGGSYGYTF. The CDR3 nucleotides are TGTGCCAGCAGCCTGACAGGGGGCAGCTATGGCTACACCTTC.

This sequence joins TRBV18 and TRBJ2-7, with D perhaps TRBD1 (6 bases). CDR1 and CDR2 from the germline V gene are KGHSH and LQKENI. The CDR3 runs 14 residues. V shed 5 bases and J shed 3 bases, with 14 bases lying between them. The CDR3 sequence: CASSYEGGSYEQYF. CDR3 sequence (DNA): TGTGCCAGCTCATACGAAGGGGGAAGCTACGAGCAGTACTTC.

The V gene is TRBV7-2, the J gene TRBJ2-3; D not certain. The V gene's germline CDR1 is SGHTA and CDR2 FQGNSA. Trimming pared 5 bases from V and 6 bases from J, leaving 9 bases between. The CDR3 runs 12 residues. CDR3: CASSLPVDTQYF. The CDR3 coding sequence is TGTGCCAGCAGCCTCCCGGTGGATACGCAGTATTTT.

The CDR3 loop reads CSVRTGGANVLTF. The CDR3, as DNA: TGCAGCGTTCGGACGGGGGGGGCCAACGTCCTGACTTTC. The gene calls are TRBV29-1 and TRBJ2-6; D perhaps matches TRBD2 (5 bases). The CDR3 spans 13 residues. V lost 5 bases, J lost 4 bases, and 9 bases lay in between. From germline, CDR1 is SQVTM and CDR2 ANQGSEA.

The rearrangement links TRBV18 to TRBJ1-2; tentative D call: TRBD1 (5 bases). The germline V gene encodes CDR1 KGHSH and CDR2 LQKENI. V was cut by 3 bases and J by 8 bases, with 13 bases left in between. The CDR3 has 13 amino acids. CDR3 protein: CASSPPGGWGYTF. The DNA for the CDR3 is TGTGCCAGCTCACCCCCCGGGGGTTGGGGCTACACCTTC.

The chain couples TRBV6-1 to TRBJ1-2, with a tentative D call TRBD1 (6 bases). CDR3 length: 15 residues. V lost 10 bases to trimming and J lost 3 bases, with 21 bases between them. CDR1 MNHNS and CDR2 SASEGT come from the germline V gene. In nucleotides, the CDR3 is TGTGCCACCTCGGTCGGGGGCCAGCCCGACTATGGCTACACCTTC. Amino acids: CATSVGGQPDYGYTF.

The chain employs TRBV30 and TRBJ1-2; D is unclear. The CDR3 is made up of 13 amino acids. Germline V gene lookup returns CDR1 GTSNPN and CDR2 SVGIG (reference sequence). Deletions cut 5 bases from V and 4 bases from J, with 14 bases between. The CDR3 nucleotides are TGTGCCTGGGGTCTCAGCGTCCGCTATGGCTACACCTTC. Translation: CAWGLSVRYGYTF.

This clone appeared once. The chain carries TRBV28 and TRBJ1-5; no firm D call. CDR3 size: 14 residues. The V and J ends lost 0 bases and 2 bases respectively, with 5 bases between them. Germline assignment: CDR1 MDHEN and CDR2 SYDVKM. CDR3: CASSLWDGNQPQHF. CDR3 DNA: TGTGCCAGCAGTTTATGGGACGGCAATCAGCCCCAGCATTTT.

Worth noting for this clone: One end of the junction varies from germline; a read error may be responsible. This sequence joins TRBV30 and TRBJ1-5, with TRBD1 as a possible D gene (5 bases). The CDR3 runs to 11 residues. The V gene's germline CDR1 is GTSNPN and CDR2 SVGIG (reference sequence). The CDR3 region is CAWRTIGTPAF. The CDR3 DNA follows: TGTGCCTGGAGAACCATCGGGACCCCAGCATTT.

This clone was counted only a few times. The chain's CDR3 is CASSLGGVQNIQYF. CDR3 DNA sequence: TGTGCCAGCAGCTTAGGAGGGGTTCAAAACATTCAGTACTTC. The chain uses TRBV7-2 and TRBJ2-4; either TRBD1 or TRBD2 may supply D (5 bases each). Between the trimmed V and J ends, which lost 1 base and 5 bases, there was a span of 9 bases. In germline, CDR1 is SGHTA, CDR2 FQGNSA. This CDR3 contains 14 residues.

V and J are TRBV19 and TRBJ2-7; 10 bases line up with TRBD2. V lost 7 bases, J lost 2 bases, and 2 bases stayed unmatched. This CDR3 comprises 13 residues. Per the germline V gene, CDR1 is LNHDA and CDR2 is SQIVND (reference sequence). The CDR3 DNA reads TGTGCCAGTACTAGCGGGAGAACCTACGAGCAGTACTTC. It is translated as CASTSGRTYEQYF.

This clone was found a few times. This chain links TRBV15 with TRBJ2-1; TRBD1 matches at 8 bases. The CDR3 has 15 residues. Germline V gene lookup returns CDR1 LNHNV and CDR2 YYDKDF (reference sequence). V was pared by 3 bases and J by 5 bases, with 6 bases of the junction left unmatched. The CDR3 loop is CATSSAGTGNNEQFF. CDR3 nucleotides: TGTGCCACCAGCAGTGCCGGGACAGGCAACAATGAGCAGTTCTTC.

This rearrangement joins TRBV10-3 to TRBJ1-2; 8 bases align to TRBD1. CDR3 length equals 13 residues. Germline V gene sequence: CDR1 ENHRY, CDR2 SYGVKD. J gave up 8 bases and V 2 bases, and 4 bases lay outside the gene matches. CDR3 region: CAISEATGEGYTF. The CDR3, as DNA: TGTGCCATCAGTGAGGCGACAGGGGAAGGCTACACCTTC.

J is TRBJ2-7 and V is TRBV7-2, with 11 positions matching TRBD2. Germline V CDR1 and CDR2: SGHTA, FQGNSA. Trimming removed 5 bases from V and 9 bases from J; junction bases left unmatched: 12. The CDR3 runs to 15 residues. The CDR3 nucleotides read TGTGCCAGCAGCATGACTAGCGGGGATCCGCTAGGGCAGTACTTC. Translated, it gives CASSMTSGDPLGQYF.

This clone was seen just once. The chain uses TRBV7-2 and TRBJ2-1; D is unclear. The germline V and J ends were trimmed by 4 bases and 6 bases, with 10 bases remaining between them. This CDR3 has 13 residues. Germline V CDR1 and CDR2: SGHTA, FQGNSA. The CDR3 region has the DNA TGTGCCAGCAGCTCATCCGTGGGCAATGAGCAGTTCTTC. Translation gives CASSSSVGNEQFF.

V gene TRBV6-5 combines with J gene TRBJ2-1; unclear D gene. Trimming stripped 0 bases from V and 10 bases from J, with 4 bases between. In germline, CDR1 is MNHEY, CDR2 SVGAGI. The CDR3 is made up of 11 amino acids. The DNA for the CDR3 is TGTGCCAGCAGTTACTCTCGAGAGCAGTTCTTC. Residues: CASSYSREQFF.